This T cell receptor beta chain was sequenced in a study of T cell responses to AZD1222 COVID-19 vaccine. Trimming took off 3 bases at V and 0 bases at J, with 11 bases between the two ends. Germline CDR1 and CDR2: KGHSH and LQKENI. This CDR3 region has 15 residues. The study's findings and limits: Unmutated variant regions are reportedly targeted by nearly half of spike-specific TCRs.

A remark on this clone: Its antigen is undetermined.

Profiling relied on immunoSEQ multiplex PCR, and the TCRdb table lists in-frame clones only, not all of them. The sample has nearly 90,000 clones; about 91% are singletons. The TCR sequence derives from an adult in good health. Specimen: peripheral blood, collected on day 0 of MenACWY control vaccination. The chain combines TRBV18 with TRBJ1-2; D is ambiguous. CDR3 loop: CASSPVTDSNYGYTF. The CDR3 DNA is TGTGCCAGCTCACCGGTCACCGACTCTAACTATGGCTACACCTTC.